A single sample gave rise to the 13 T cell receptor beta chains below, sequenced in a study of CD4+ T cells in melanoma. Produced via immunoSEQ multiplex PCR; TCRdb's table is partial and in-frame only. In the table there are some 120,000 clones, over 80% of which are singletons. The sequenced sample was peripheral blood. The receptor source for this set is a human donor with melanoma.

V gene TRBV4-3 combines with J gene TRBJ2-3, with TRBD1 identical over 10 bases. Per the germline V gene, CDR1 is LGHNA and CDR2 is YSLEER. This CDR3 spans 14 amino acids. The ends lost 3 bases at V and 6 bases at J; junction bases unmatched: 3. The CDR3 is CASSHRQGADTQYF. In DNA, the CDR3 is TGCGCCAGCAGCCATCGACAGGGGGCCGATACGCAGTATTTT.

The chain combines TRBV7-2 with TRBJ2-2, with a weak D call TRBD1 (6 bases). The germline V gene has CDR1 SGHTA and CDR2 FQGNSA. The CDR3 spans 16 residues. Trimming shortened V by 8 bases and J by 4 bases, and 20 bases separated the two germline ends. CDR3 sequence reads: CASSIERVGATGELFF. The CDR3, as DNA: TGTGCCAGCTCGATCGAGCGCGTGGGGGCCACCGGGGAGCTGTTTTTT.

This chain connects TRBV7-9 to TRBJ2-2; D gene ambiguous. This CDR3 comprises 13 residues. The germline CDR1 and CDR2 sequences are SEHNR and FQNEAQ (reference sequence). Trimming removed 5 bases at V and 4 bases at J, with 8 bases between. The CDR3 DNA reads TGTGCCAGCAGCACGGTTAGCACCGGGGAGCTGTTTTTT. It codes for CASSTVSTGELFF. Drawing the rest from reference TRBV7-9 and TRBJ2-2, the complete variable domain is DTGVSQNPRHKITKRGQNVTFRCDPISEHNRLYWYRQTLGQGPEFLTYFQNEAQLEKSRLLSDRFSAERPKGSFSTLEIQRTEQGDSAMYLCASSTVSTGELFFGEGSRLTVL.

The CDR3, as DNA: TGTGCCAGTTCGGGACTAGCGGGGGGGGATGAGCAGTTCTTC. This codes for CASSGLAGGDEQFF. This sequence joins TRBV19 and TRBJ2-1; the match to TRBD2 covers 16 bases. Germline CDR1 LNHDA, CDR2 SQIVND (reference sequence). Unmatched junction bases numbered 3, after V lost 8 bases and J lost 8 bases. The CDR3 extends over 14 amino acids.

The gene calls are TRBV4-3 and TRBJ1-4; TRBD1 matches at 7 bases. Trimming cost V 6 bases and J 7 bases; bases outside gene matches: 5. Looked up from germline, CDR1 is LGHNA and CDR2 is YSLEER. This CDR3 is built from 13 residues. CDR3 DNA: TGCGCCAGCAGGGACAGGCTGGGTGAAAAACTGTTTTTT. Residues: CASRDRLGEKLFF.

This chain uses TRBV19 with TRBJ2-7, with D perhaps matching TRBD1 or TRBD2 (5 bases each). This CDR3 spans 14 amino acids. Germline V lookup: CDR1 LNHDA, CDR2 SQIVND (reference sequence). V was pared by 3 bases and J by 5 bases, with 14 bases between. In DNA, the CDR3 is TGTGCCAGTAGTATGGCGGGCAGGGCGAACGAGCAGTACTTC. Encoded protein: CASSMAGRANEQYF.

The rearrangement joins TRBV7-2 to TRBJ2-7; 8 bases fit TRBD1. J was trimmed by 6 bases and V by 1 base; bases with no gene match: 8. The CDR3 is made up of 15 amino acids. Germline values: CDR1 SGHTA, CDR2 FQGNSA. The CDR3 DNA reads TGTGCCAGCAGCTTAGTGCGGACAGGGATTGGCGAGCAGTACTTC. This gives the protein CASSLVRTGIGEQYF.

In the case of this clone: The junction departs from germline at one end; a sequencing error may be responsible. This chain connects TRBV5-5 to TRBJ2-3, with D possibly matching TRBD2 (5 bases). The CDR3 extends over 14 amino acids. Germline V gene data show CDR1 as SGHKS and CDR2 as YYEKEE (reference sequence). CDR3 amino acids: CASSLGASRDTQYF. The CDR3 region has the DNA TGTGCCAGCAGCTTGGGGGCTAGCAGAGATACGCAGTATTTT.

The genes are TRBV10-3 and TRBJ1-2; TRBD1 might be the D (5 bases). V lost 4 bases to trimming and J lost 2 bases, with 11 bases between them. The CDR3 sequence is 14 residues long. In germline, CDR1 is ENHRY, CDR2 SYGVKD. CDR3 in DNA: TGTGCCATCAGTGCCGGGACTTCAAACTATGGCTACACCTTC. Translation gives CAISAGTSNYGYTF.

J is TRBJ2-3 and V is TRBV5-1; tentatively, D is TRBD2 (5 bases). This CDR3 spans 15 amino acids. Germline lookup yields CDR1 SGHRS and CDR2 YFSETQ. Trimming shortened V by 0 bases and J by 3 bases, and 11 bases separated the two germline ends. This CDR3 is CASSLAAGGTDTQYF. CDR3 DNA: TGCGCCAGCAGCTTGGCGGCGGGTGGGACAGATACGCAGTATTTT.

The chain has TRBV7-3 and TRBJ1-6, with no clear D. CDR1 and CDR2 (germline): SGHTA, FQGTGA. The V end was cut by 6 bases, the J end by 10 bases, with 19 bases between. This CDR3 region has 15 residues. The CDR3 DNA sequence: TGTGCCAGCAGGAATCGGGATGCCGGGCGATCACCCCTCCACTTT. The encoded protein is CASRNRDAGRSPLHF.

Here the CDR3 DNA reads TGCGCCAGCAGCCATATTAATGAGCAGTTCTTC. It encodes CASSHINEQFF. The chain is built from TRBV4-1 and TRBJ2-1; D gene uncertain. V gave up 3 bases and J gave up 7 bases, with 4 bases separating them. CDR1 and CDR2 (germline): MGHRA, YSYEKL. The CDR3 length is 11 residues.

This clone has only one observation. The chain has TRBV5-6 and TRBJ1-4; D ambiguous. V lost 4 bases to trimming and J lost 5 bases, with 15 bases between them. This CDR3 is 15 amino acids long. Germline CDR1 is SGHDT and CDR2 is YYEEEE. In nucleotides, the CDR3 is TGTGCCAGCAGCCCTACACGACTCTCGAATGAAAAACTGTTTTTT. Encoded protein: CASSPTRLSNEKLFF.